This T cell receptor beta chain is from a study of TIL therapy for anti-PD-1-resistant metastatic lung cancer. The study, taken as a whole, reports: Compared with baseline intratumoral T cells, expanded TIL cultures were more clonal and less diverse (roughly 6% vs 31%). Many TIL product clones were absent from baseline tumor, suggesting clonal contraction.

The libraries were made with immunoSEQ v3. Clones were sequenced by immunoSEQ multiplex PCR, and TCRdb holds only the in-frame ones, with some missing. Here the sample spans tens of thousands of clones, less than 75% being singletons. J was trimmed by 4 bases and V by 7 bases; bases with no gene match: 6. CDR3 size: 13 residues. CDR1 and CDR2 (germline): ENHRY, SYGVKD. Time point denoted: pre-treatment sample, taken before nivolumab and TIL therapy. Most excised metastases sampled were pleural nodules or supraclavicular lymph nodes. Remarks on this clone: Its cognate antigen is unknown.

The receptor's source is a person aged 25 to 80 with non-small cell lung cancer. This specimen consisted of tumor tissue, obtained at baseline. This chain uses TRBV10-3 with TRBJ1-1; 7 positions match TRBD1. DNA for the CDR3: TGTGCCATCAAAAGACAGGGTAGCACTGAAGCTTTCTTT. As protein: CAIKRQGSTEAFF.